Presented here are 29 T cell receptor beta chains from one specimen sequenced in a study of identical twins. TCRdb fed the 5' RACE reads into MiXCR, producing one record per CDR3 protein. The table has about 660,000 distinct CDR3 sequences, 8.6% seen once. These data also formed part of another study, on yellow fever vaccine responses in identical twins.

Sample: PBMCs. The receptor set was obtained from a woman aged 18-30 years in good health.

The sample holds many counts of this clonotype. The limits of the CDR3 on the DNA are not certain, so only TCRdb's listed CDR3 is given. The rearrangement joins TRBV4-3 to TRBJ2-1; the table names TRBD2, a call not compared with the DNA. The CDR3 length equals 14 residues, ends included. Germline CDR1 reads LGHNA; CDR2 reads YSLEER. Here the CDR3 reads CASSQVVGSGSVVF.

V is TRBV3-1 and J is TRBJ2-3, with a weak D call TRBD2 (6 bases). Germline V lookup: CDR1 LGHDT, CDR2 YNNKEL (reference sequence). The CDR3 consists of 16 residues. V shed 0 bases and J shed 1 base, with 11 bases lying between them. CDR3 nucleotide sequence: TGTGCCAGCAGCCAAGAGGGACTCCCGGGCACAGATACGCAGTATTTT. Amino acid sequence: CASSQEGLPGTDTQYF.

This clonotype was recorded a few times. This sequence joins TRBV5-6 and TRBJ2-7; tentative D call: TRBD2 (5 bases). Trimming took off 3 bases at V and 0 bases at J, with 10 bases between the two ends. Germline V gene lookup returns CDR1 SGHDT and CDR2 YYEEEE. The CDR3 runs 14 residues. The CDR3 spells CASSSTGNSYEQYF. In DNA form, the CDR3 reads TGTGCCAGCAGCTCAACGGGGAACTCCTACGAGCAGTACTTC.

This clonotype was counted only a few times. This chain connects TRBV20-1 to TRBJ2-7, with D perhaps TRBD2 (5 bases). The CDR3 is made up of 14 amino acids. With 0 bases removed from V and 5 bases from J, the gap between germline ends came to 14 bases. In germline, CDR1 is DFQATT, CDR2 SNEGSKA (reference sequence). CDR3 bases: TGCAGTGCTAGAGATAGAGGTCTAGCTCACGAGCAGTACTTC. Protein: CSARDRGLAHEQYF.

This clonotype was observed a few times. This rearrangement joins TRBV27 to TRBJ2-3, with D perhaps TRBD2 (6 bases). The CDR3 sequence is 15 residues long. V lost 0 bases and J lost 4, with 11 bases in between. The V gene's germline CDR1 is MNHEY and CDR2 SMNVEV (reference sequence). The CDR3 loop reads CASSLSPSDSDTQYF. The CDR3 DNA sequence: TGTGCCAGCAGTTTATCTCCTAGCGACTCAGATACGCAGTATTTT.

This clonotype has a handful of counts. The rearrangement uses TRBV27 and TRBJ2-4, with 9 nucleotides matching TRBD2. The V segment lost 6 bases and the J segment 6 bases; nucleotides outside the gene matches: 9. CDR3 length: 15 amino acids. Looked up from germline, CDR1 is MNHEY and CDR2 is SMNVEV (reference sequence). The CDR3 region has the DNA TGTGCCAGCAGCCTTAGCGGGAGCCATGTAAACATTCAGTACTTC. This sequence encodes CASSLSGSHVNIQYF.

This clonotype turned up a few times. The gene calls are TRBV12-3 or TRBV12-4 and TRBJ1-1, with a tentative D call TRBD1 (6 bases). The CDR3 runs to 15 residues. Trimming took off 8 bases at V and 2 bases at J, with 18 bases between the two ends. CDR3 in DNA: TGTGCCAGCCGATGGGGGGCGAGGGGTAACACTGAAGCTTTCTTT. This translates into CASRWGARGNTEAFF.

This clonotype appeared many times. V gene TRBV12-3 or TRBV12-4 combines with J gene TRBJ1-2; D not certain. The CDR3 covers 13 residues. V lost 6 bases and J lost 4, with 12 bases in between. CDR3 loop: CASRKVGSYGYTF. For the CDR3, the DNA is TGTGCCAGCAGGAAAGTGGGGTCCTATGGCTACACCTTC.

The CDR3 loop reads CASSTSGTSYQETQYF. CDR3 DNA: TGTGCCAGTAGTACATCCGGGACTAGCTACCAAGAGACCCAGTACTTC. V usage is TRBV19 and J usage is TRBJ2-5; TRBD2 matches 9 bases. From germline, CDR1 is LNHDA and CDR2 SQIVND (reference sequence). The CDR3 is made up of 16 amino acids. After removal of 4 bases from V and 0 bases from J, the junction contained 6 bases not matched to a gene.

The DNA of the CDR3 is TGTGCCAGCAGTTACCCCATAGCGGGAGGGTTTTGTTGGGAGCAGTTCTTC. This gives the protein CASSYPIAGGFCWEQFF. The chain has TRBV6-5 and TRBJ2-1; 11 bases match TRBD2. With 2 bases clipped from V and 10 bases from J, the junction kept 13 bases outside the gene matches. Germline CDR1 and CDR2: MNHEY and SVGAGI. The CDR3 is 17 amino acids.

This rearrangement joins TRBV6-1 to TRBJ2-7; maybe TRBD1 (6 bases). The length of the CDR3 is 14 residues. CDR1 MNHNS and CDR2 SASEGT come from the germline V gene. Deletions cut 6 bases from V and 1 base from J, with 13 bases between. This CDR3 reads CASRPGTQSYEQYF. In DNA, the CDR3 is TGTGCCAGCAGACCCGGGACACAGTCCTACGAGCAGTACTTC.

The chain has TRBV7-2 and TRBJ2-2, with D hard to call. Trimming removed 1 base at V and 3 bases at J, with 12 bases between. CDR3 length equals 16 residues. From germline, CDR1 is SGHTA and CDR2 FQGNSA. CDR3 protein: CASSLVQDLDTGELFF. The CDR3 nucleotides are TGTGCCAGCAGCTTAGTCCAGGACCTTGACACCGGGGAGCTGTTTTTT.

This clonotype was found many times. The chain joins TRBV7-2 to TRBJ2-5; D not certain. The CDR3 spans 15 residues. Trimming removed 6 bases at V and 5 bases at J, with 19 bases between. Germline V gene sequence: CDR1 SGHTA, CDR2 FQGNSA. DNA of the CDR3: TGTGCCAGCAGATCAGAGCTAAAGGATCCGGAGACCCAGTACTTC. This gives the protein CASRSELKDPETQYF.

V usage is TRBV3-1 and J usage is TRBJ2-2; 11 bases are a match to TRBD1. Looked up from germline, CDR1 is LGHDT and CDR2 is YNNKEL (reference sequence). The CDR3 has 16 amino acids. V lost 2 bases, J lost 4 bases, and 3 bases stayed unmatched. The DNA of the CDR3 is TGTGCCAGCAGCCAAAGGACAGGGGGCTTCACCGGGGAGCTGTTTTTT. It codes for CASSQRTGGFTGELFF.

This clonotype occurred many times. The chain carries TRBV24-1 and TRBJ2-2; 8 bases agree with TRBD2. Germline CDR1 and CDR2: KGHDR and SFDVKD. The ends lost 3 bases at V and 6 bases at J; junction bases unmatched: 5. The CDR3 has 15 residues. The DNA for the CDR3 is TGTGCCACCAGTGATCCGGGACTAGAGGCCGGGGAGCTGTTTTTT. Residues: CATSDPGLEAGELFF.

This clonotype showed up many times. This sequence joins TRBV20-1 and TRBJ2-2, with D possibly being TRBD1 or TRBD2 (6 bases each). CDR3 size: 15 residues. The V gene lost 3 bases and the J gene lost 4 bases, with 15 bases spanning the gap. Germline assignment: CDR1 DFQATT and CDR2 SNEGSKA (reference sequence). CDR3: CSARKGGEVTGELFF. The CDR3 DNA reads as TGCAGTGCTAGGAAGGGGGGCGAGGTCACCGGGGAGCTGTTTTTT.

The chain employs TRBV11-1 and TRBJ2-2, with D tentatively TRBD2 (5 bases). The V end was cut by 2 bases, the J end by 2 bases, with 21 bases between. CDR3 length: 19 amino acids. Per germline, CDR1 SGHAT and CDR2 FQDESV (reference sequence). The CDR3 here is CASSLSIRLANRNTGELFF. As DNA, the CDR3 is TGTGCCAGCAGCTTATCTATACGGTTAGCGAACCGAAACACCGGGGAGCTGTTTTTT. Combining the CDR3 with reference TRBV11-1 and TRBJ2-2 gives the whole variable domain EAEVAQSPRYKITEKSQAVAFWCDPISGHATLYWYRQILGQGPELLVQFQDESVVDDSQLPKDRFSAERLKGVDSTLKIQPAELGDSAMYLCASSLSIRLANRNTGELFFGEGSRLTVL.

This clonotype has ten or more counts. The chain joins TRBV29-1 to TRBJ2-1, with 8 bases lining up with TRBD2. Trimming at V came to 4 bases and at J to 4 bases, leaving 9 bases not matched to a gene. There are 15 residues in the CDR3. Germline V CDR1 and CDR2: SQVTM, ANQGSEA. The CDR3 reads CSVVPTSGAYNEQFF. The CDR3 nucleotides are TGCAGCGTTGTACCCACTAGCGGAGCTTACAATGAGCAGTTCTTC.

This clonotype occurred a few times. The chain combines TRBV20-1 with TRBJ1-1; D is unresolved. Trimming shortened V by 3 bases and J by 1 base, and 9 bases separated the two germline ends. The CDR3 spans 13 residues. Germline CDR1 reads DFQATT; CDR2 reads SNEGSKA (reference sequence). The CDR3 here is CSASPWGNTEAFF. The CDR3 DNA is TGCAGTGCTAGCCCTTGGGGGAACACTGAAGCTTTCTTT.

This clonotype was counted at least ten times. The chain has TRBV5-5 and TRBJ2-1, with D possibly matching TRBD2 (5 bases). The CDR3 has 16 amino acids. Germline V gene lookup returns CDR1 SGHKS and CDR2 YYEKEE (reference sequence). V dropped 2 bases and J dropped 7 bases, with 19 bases sitting between them. CDR3 sequence: CASSLSLRVLVNEQFF. CDR3 nucleotides: TGTGCCAGCAGCTTAAGTTTGCGGGTATTAGTGAATGAGCAGTTCTTC.

This clonotype appeared a few times. This chain joins TRBV15 and TRBJ2-3, with D unresolved. V was cut by 0 bases and J by 6 bases, with 10 bases left in between. Germline loops: CDR1 LNHNV, CDR2 YYDKDF (reference sequence). This CDR3 comprises 14 residues. CDR3 nucleotides: TGTGCCACCAGCAGAGATGTTGCGTTGGATACGCAGTATTTT. Residues: CATSRDVALDTQYF.

In this sample, this clonotype turned up many times. V usage is TRBV12-3 or TRBV12-4 and J usage is TRBJ2-7; 9 bases match TRBD1. The CDR3 is made up of 12 amino acids. With 6 bases clipped from V and 8 bases from J, the junction kept 5 bases outside the gene matches. The CDR3 loop reads CASSPGQGKQYF. CDR3 coding DNA: TGTGCCAGCAGCCCGGGACAGGGAAAGCAGTACTTC.

This clonotype was found many times. The chain employs TRBV29-1 and TRBJ1-1; D is ambiguous. The CDR3 consists of 13 residues. With 6 bases removed from V and 0 bases from J, the gap between germline ends came to 11 bases. Germline V gene lookup returns CDR1 SQVTM and CDR2 ANQGSEA. In nucleotides, the CDR3 is TGCAGCGTCTCCCCGGCTTTGAACACTGAAGCTTTCTTT. Protein product: CSVSPALNTEAFF.

A few counts support this clonotype. V is TRBV5-1 and J is TRBJ2-7; 7 bases match TRBD2. The CDR3 totals 15 residues. Germline V gives CDR1 SGHRS, CDR2 YFSETQ. J lost 0 bases, V lost 7 bases, and 10 bases had no gene match. In DNA, the CDR3 is TGCGCCAGCGCACCCTGGGGGGGAAGCTCCTACGAGCAGTACTTC. This sequence encodes CASAPWGGSSYEQYF.

To note about this clonotype: An end of the junction does not agree with germline; a read error may underlie this. V gene TRBV20-1 combines with J gene TRBJ2-1; D gene unclear. This CDR3 has 10 residues. Germline V gene sequence: CDR1 DFQATT, CDR2 SNEGSKA (reference sequence). The CDR3 is CSASPNRPDF. The CDR3 DNA follows: TGCAGTGCTAGCCCGAACCGCCCGGATTTC.

This clonotype occurred many times. This sequence joins TRBV20-1 and TRBJ1-2; 10 bases fit TRBD1. The V gene end was trimmed by 5 bases and the J gene end by 4 bases; junction bases not matched to a gene: 1. The CDR3 is 12 amino acids. Germline V CDR1 and CDR2: DFQATT, SNEGSKA (reference sequence). CDR3 DNA: TGCAGTGCTGGACAGGGGGGCTATGGCTACACCTTC. This codes for CSAGQGGYGYTF.

The sample holds many counts of this clonotype. J is TRBJ2-5 and V is TRBV5-1; TRBD1 might be the D (5 bases). The V and J ends lost 2 bases and 1 base respectively, with 9 bases between them. Germline-derived CDR1 and CDR2 are SGHRS and YFSETQ. The CDR3 totals 14 residues. The CDR3 spells CASSFQGVQETQYF. CDR3 DNA: TGCGCCAGCAGCTTCCAGGGCGTCCAAGAGACCCAGTACTTC.

This clonotype was detected ten times or more. The chain uses TRBV5-6 and TRBJ1-6; 10 bases are shared with TRBD1. Germline V gene sequence: CDR1 SGHDT, CDR2 YYEEEE. CDR3 length: 16 residues. V lost 0 bases, J lost 10 bases, and 7 bases stayed unmatched. The CDR3 here is CASSLAGGQGQSPLHF. DNA of the CDR3: TGTGCCAGCAGCTTGGCGGGGGGACAGGGGCAATCACCCCTCCACTTT.

The chain couples TRBV6-1 to TRBJ2-7; no clear D. This CDR3 region has 13 residues. Germline V lookup: CDR1 MNHNS, CDR2 SASEGT. V was cut by 5 bases and J by 3 bases, with 11 bases left in between. This chain's CDR3 is CASSLSLYYEQYF. The CDR3 DNA follows: TGTGCCAGCAGTCTCAGTCTATACTACGAGCAGTACTTC.